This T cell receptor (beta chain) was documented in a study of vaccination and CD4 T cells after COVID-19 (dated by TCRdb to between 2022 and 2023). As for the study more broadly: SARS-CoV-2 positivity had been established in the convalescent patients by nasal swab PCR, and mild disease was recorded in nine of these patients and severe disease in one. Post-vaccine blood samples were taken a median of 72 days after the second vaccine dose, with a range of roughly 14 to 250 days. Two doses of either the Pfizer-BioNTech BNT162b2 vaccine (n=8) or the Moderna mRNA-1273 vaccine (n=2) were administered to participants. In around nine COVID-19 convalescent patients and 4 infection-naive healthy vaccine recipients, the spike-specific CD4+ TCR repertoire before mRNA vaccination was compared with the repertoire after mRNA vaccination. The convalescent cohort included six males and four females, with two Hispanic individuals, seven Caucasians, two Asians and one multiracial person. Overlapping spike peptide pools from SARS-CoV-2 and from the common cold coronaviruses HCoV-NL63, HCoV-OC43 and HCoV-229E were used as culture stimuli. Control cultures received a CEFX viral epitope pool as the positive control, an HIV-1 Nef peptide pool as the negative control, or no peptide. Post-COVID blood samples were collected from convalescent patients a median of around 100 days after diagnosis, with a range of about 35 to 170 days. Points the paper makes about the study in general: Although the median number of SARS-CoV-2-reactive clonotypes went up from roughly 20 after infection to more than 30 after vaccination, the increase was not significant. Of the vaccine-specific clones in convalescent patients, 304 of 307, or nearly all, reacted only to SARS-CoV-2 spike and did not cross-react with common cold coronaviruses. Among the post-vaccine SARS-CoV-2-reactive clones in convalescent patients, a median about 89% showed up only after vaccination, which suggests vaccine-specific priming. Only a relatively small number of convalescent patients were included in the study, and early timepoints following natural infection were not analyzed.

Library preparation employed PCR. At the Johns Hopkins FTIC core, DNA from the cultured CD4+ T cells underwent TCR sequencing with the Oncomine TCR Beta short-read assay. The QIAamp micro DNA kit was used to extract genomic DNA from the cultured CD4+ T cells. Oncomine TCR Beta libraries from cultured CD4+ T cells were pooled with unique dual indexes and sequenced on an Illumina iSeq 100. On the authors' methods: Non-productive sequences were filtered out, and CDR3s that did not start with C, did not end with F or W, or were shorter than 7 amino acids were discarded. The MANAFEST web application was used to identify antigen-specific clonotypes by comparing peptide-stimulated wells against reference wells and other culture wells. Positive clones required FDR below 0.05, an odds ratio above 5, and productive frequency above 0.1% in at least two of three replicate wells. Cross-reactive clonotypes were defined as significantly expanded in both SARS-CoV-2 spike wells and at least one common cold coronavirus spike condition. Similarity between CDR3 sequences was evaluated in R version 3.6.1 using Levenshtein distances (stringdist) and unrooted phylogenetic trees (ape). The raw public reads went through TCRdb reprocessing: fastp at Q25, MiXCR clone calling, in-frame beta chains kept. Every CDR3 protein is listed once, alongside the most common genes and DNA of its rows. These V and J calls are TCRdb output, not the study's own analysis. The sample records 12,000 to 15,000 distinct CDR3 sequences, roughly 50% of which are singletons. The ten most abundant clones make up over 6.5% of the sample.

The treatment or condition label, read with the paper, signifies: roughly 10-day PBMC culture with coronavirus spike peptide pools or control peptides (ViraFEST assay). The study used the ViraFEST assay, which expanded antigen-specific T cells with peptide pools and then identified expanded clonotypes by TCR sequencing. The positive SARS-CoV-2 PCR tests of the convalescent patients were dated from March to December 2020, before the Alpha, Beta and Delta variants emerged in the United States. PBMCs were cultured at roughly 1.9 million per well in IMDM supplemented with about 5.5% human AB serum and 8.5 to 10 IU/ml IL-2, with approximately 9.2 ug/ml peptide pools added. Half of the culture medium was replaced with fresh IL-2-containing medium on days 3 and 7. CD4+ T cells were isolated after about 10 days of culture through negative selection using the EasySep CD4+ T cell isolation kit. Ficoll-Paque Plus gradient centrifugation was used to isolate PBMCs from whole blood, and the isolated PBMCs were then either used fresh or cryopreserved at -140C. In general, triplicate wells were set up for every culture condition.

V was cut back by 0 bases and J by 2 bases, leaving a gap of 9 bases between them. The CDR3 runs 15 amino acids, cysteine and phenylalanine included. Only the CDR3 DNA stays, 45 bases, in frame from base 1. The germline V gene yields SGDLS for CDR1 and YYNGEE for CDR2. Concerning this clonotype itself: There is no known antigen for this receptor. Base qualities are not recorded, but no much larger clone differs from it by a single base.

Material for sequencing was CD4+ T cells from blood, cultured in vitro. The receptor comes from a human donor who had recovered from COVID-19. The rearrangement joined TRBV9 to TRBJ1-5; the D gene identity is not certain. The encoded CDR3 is CASSVEVLGNQPQHF. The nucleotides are TGTGCCAGCAGCGTAGAGGTTTTAGGCAATCAGCCCCAGCATTTT.